This T cell receptor beta chain comes out of a study of CXCR3-negative and CXCR3-positive naive CD8 T cells (dated by TCRdb to between 2018 and 2020). For context, the study as a whole: In total, roughly 150 million TRB reads were obtained, or roughly 1.5 +/- 0.3 million reads per library. Diversity and physicochemical repertoire analyses covered about a dozen donors pooled from two independent experiments. For the TRBV-TRBJ cluster analysis, the naive subsets came from 5 donors, while the memory cells came from 3 donors.

Measured from the cysteine to the phenylalanine, the CDR3 is 14 residues long. The protein alone is recorded here. Each CD8+ T cell subset was flow-sorted in triplicate, with 250,000 to 350,000 cells per subset placed directly into RLT lysis buffer. Naive CD8+ T cells were defined stringently as CD45RO-CCR7+CD27+CD95- to exclude memory contaminants. Peripheral blood mononuclear cells were isolated from buffy coats using standard density gradient centrifugation. Naive CXCR3-negative and CXCR3-positive CD8+ T cells were flow-sorted on a FACSAria III. An RNeasy Mini Kit was used to extract total RNA from the sorted cells. General findings and caveats noted by the study authors: TRB CDR3s from CXCR3-positive naive cells showed higher hydrophobicity (lower Kidera factor 4), lower energy, and higher strength and volume indices than CXCR3-negative naive cells. Because CXCR3 expression was partially decreased after cryopreservation, freshly isolated PBMCs were used for most assays. Repertoire diversity was comparably high in both naive subsets but much lower in memory CD8+ T cells. Because surface CD5, which has been linked to self-reactivity in mice, was comparable between naive subsets, TCR interaction strength was also inferred from TRB CDR3 physicochemical properties. Within the same donor, TRBV-TRBJ usage looked similar between naive CXCR3-negative and CXCR3-positive cells, but memory cells had distinct patterns.

Sequenced using a NextSeq 550. The Human TCR Profiling Kit (MiLaboratory) was used to make UMI-labeled 5' RACE TRB cDNA libraries. cDNA synthesis used the entire amount of extracted RNA, and PCR amplification then used the entire amount of cDNA produced. The libraries were made side by side, with each library going through the same number of PCR cycles. Per the authors' processing: With a minimum of two reads required per UMI, MIGEC and MiXCR pulled out about 50,000 +/- 10,000 unique UMI-labeled TRB cDNA molecules from each library. An average of roughly 40,000 +/- 10,000 functional in-frame TRB CDR3 nucleotide clonotypes without stop codons was found per library. After downsampling to 5000 UMI-labeled TRB molecules per sample, diversity metrics such as normalized Shannon-Wiener and Chao1 were calculated in VDJtools. For the central five CDR3 residues, VDJtools calculated physicochemical properties weighted by clonotype size, namely interaction energy, strength, volume and Kidera factor 4. TCRdb reprocessed the reads, so every CDR3 protein sequence counts as one entry and DNA is not shown. The V and J calls and clone size are TCRdb's, not the authors'. This specimen's table enumerates about 130,000 distinct CDR3 sequences. Roughly 0.29% of the sample lies in the top ten.

About this clonotype itself: It lacks a known antigen.

The sample taken for sequencing was naive CXCR3- CD8+ T cells from blood. What this sample's cell subset or site label stands for: CD45RO-CCR7+CD27+CD95- naive CD8+ T cells lacking CXCR3 (TNR3-). The chain links TRBV12-3 or TRBV12-4 with TRBJ2-7; TCRdb proposes TRBD1, but this gene call is untestable without DNA. This sequence was found in a human donor in good health. Some clones in this sample may be carry-over from other donors' samples. The CDR3 corresponds to CASSFYGTAYEQYF.